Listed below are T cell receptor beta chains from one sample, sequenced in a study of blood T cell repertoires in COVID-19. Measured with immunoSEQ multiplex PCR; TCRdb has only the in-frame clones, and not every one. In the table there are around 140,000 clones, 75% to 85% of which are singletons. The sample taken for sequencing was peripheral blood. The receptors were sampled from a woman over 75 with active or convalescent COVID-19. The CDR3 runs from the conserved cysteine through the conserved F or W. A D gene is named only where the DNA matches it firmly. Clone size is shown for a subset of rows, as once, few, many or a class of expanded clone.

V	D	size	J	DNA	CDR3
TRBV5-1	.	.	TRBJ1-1	TGCGCCAGCAGCTTGAGGACAGTGAACACTGAAGCTTTCTTT	CASSLRTVNTEAFF
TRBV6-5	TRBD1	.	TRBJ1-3	TGTGCCAGCAGTTACGGACAGGGACGCGGAAACACCATATATTTT	CASSYGQGRGNTIYF
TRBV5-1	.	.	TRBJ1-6	TGCGCCAGCAGCTTATCGGGGAATTCACCCCTCCACTTT	CASSLSGNSPLHF
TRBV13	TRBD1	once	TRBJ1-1	TGTGCCAGCAGCCGGGACAGGATTATAGCTGAAGCTTTCTTT	CASSRDRIIAEAFF
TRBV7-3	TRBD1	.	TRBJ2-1	TGTGCCAGCAACGTCGGACAGGGGACTTACAATGAGCAGTTCTTC	CASNVGQGTYNEQFF
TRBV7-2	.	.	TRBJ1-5	TGTGCCAGCAGCTTAGGGCAGAATCAGCCCCAGCATTTT	CASSLGQNQPQHF
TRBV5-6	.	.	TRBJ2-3	TGTGCCAGCAGCTTGCAGGGGAATACGCAGTATTTT	CASSLQGNTQYF
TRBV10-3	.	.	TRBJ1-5	TGTGCCATCAGTGAGTCGGGGCTGGACAATCAGCCCCAGCATTTT	CAISESGLDNQPQHF
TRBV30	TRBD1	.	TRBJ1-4	TGTGCTTTCAGGCCCCCCGGGACAGGTGCCCCTCGGGAAAAACTGTTTTTT	CAFRPPGTGAPREKLFF
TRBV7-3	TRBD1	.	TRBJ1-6	TGTGCCAGCAGCCAGGGACAGGGGCCCTTACCCCTCCACTTT	CASSQGQGPLPLHF
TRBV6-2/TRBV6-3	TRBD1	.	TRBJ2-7	TGTGCCAGCAGTCTACAGGGGTCCCCCTACGAGCAGTACTTC	CASSLQGSPYEQYF
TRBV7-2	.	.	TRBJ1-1	TGTGCCAGCAGCTTAGTCGCAGTTCAGAACACTGAAGCTTTCTTT	CASSLVAVQNTEAFF
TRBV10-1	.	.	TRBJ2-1	TGCGCCAGCAGTGAACGGGGATTGGTCAATGAGCAGTTCTTC	CASSERGLVNEQFF
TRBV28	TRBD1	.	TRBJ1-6	TGTGCCAGCAAAACAGGGGGAGGAGGTTCACCCCTCCACTTT	CASKTGGGGSPLHF
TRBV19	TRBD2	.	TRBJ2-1	TGTGCCAGTAGTATTGAGGGTGGGAGGGTTAATGAGCAGTTCTTC	CASSIEGGRVNEQFF
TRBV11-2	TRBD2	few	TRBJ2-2	TGTGCCAGCAGCTCCCTTAGCGGGGGGATCACCGGGGAGCTGTTTTTT	CASSSLSGGITGELFF